The 30 T cell receptor beta chains below were found in one sample sequenced in a study of blood T cell repertoires in COVID-19. Here immunoSEQ multiplex PCR was the method, and the copy in TCRdb shows in-frame clones only, minus some. The table includes roughly 88,000 clones, around 88% detected once. Sequences were obtained from peripheral blood. Source of these receptors: a woman aged 60-75 years with COVID-19, enrolled during active disease.

Comment on this clone: An end of the junction differs from the germline gene, which may be a read error. The CDR3 loop reads CASSPSGQKSTDAQYF. CDR3 nucleotide sequence: TGCGCCAGCAGCCCCTCAGGTCAGAAAAGCACAGATGCGCAGTATTTT. The chain has TRBV5-1 and TRBJ2-3, with D unresolved. Per germline, CDR1 SGHRS and CDR2 YFSETQ. This CDR3 region has 16 residues. Full variable domain (missing parts from reference TRBV5-1 and TRBJ2-3): KAGVTQTPRYLIKTRGQQVTLSCSPISGHRSVSWYQQTPGQGLQFLFEYFSETQRNKGNFPGRFSGRQFSNSRSEMNVSTLELGDSALYLCASSPSGQKSTDAQYFGPGTRLTVL.

V is TRBV18 and J is TRBJ2-2; 7 bases fit TRBD1. The V and J ends lost 4 bases and 2 bases, in that order; junction bases with no gene match: 4. Germline V gene lookup returns CDR1 KGHSH and CDR2 LQKENI. The CDR3 runs 15 residues. In DNA, the CDR3 is TGTGCCAGCTCACTATTAGGGGGCAACACCGGGGAGCTGTTTTTT. The encoded protein is CASSLLGGNTGELFF.

This rearrangement joins TRBV28 to TRBJ1-2; 8 bases are shared with TRBD1. The germline gives CDR1 MDHEN, CDR2 SYDVKM. The CDR3 runs to 14 residues. V dropped 5 bases and J dropped 4; count of bases not matched to a gene: 6. CDR3 protein: CASSAIGQGYGYTF. In DNA, the CDR3 is TGTGCCAGCAGTGCTATAGGACAGGGCTATGGCTACACCTTC.

The chain is built from TRBV5-8 and TRBJ2-1; 10 bases line up with TRBD1. With V trimmed by 2 bases and J by 8 bases, 7 bases remained unmatched. CDR1 SGHTS and CDR2 YDEGEE come from the germline V gene. This CDR3 contains 15 residues. The CDR3 here is CASSFGTGDFDEQFF. CDR3 bases: TGTGCCAGCAGCTTCGGGACAGGGGATTTCGATGAGCAGTTCTTC.

The rearrangement uses TRBV24-1 and TRBJ2-3, with D unresolved. Germline lookup yields CDR1 KGHDR and CDR2 SFDVKD. Trimming took 4 bases from V and 4 from J, leaving 11 bases between them. This CDR3 has 14 residues. The CDR3 reads CATSDPGWADTQYF. The CDR3 coding sequence is TGTGCCACCAGTGACCCCGGGTGGGCAGATACGCAGTATTTT.

This chain joins TRBV5-5 and TRBJ1-2; 9 positions agree with TRBD1. Germline-derived CDR1 and CDR2 are SGHKS and YYEKEE (reference sequence). The V and J ends lost 3 bases and 8 bases, in that order; junction bases with no gene match: 14. This CDR3 region has 16 residues. CDR3 protein: CASSSVPGQGSRGYTF. The CDR3 coding sequence is TGTGCCAGCAGCTCTGTCCCGGGACAGGGATCCCGGGGCTACACCTTC.

CDR3 coding DNA: TGTGCCAGCTCACCAGGCACAGGGAATGAAAAACTGTTTTTT. Protein sequence: CASSPGTGNEKLFF. The chain employs TRBV18 and TRBJ1-4; the D gene is possibly TRBD1 (6 bases). V lost 2 bases and J lost 5, with 9 bases in between. This CDR3 contains 14 residues. From germline, CDR1 is KGHSH and CDR2 LQKENI.

The V call is TRBV28, the J call TRBJ1-6; no definite D call. CDR3 length: 16 amino acids. V shed 7 bases and J shed 3 bases, with 16 bases lying between them. Germline lookup yields CDR1 MDHEN and CDR2 SYDVKM. The CDR3, as DNA: TGTGCCAGCACCCTTGGTTCGGTCAACTATAATTCACCCCTCCACTTT. This translates into CASTLGSVNYNSPLHF.

The CDR3: CASSQTGQGGGYTF. DNA of the CDR3: TGCGCCAGCAGCCAAACTGGCCAGGGGGGTGGCTACACCTTC. The rearrangement uses TRBV4-1 and TRBJ1-2; 7 bases are shared with TRBD1. Per germline, CDR1 MGHRA and CDR2 YSYEKL. J lost 7 bases, V lost 2 bases, and 7 bases had no gene match. The CDR3 length is 14 residues.

The chain recombines TRBV11-2 with TRBJ1-4; D remains unclear. The CDR3 has 14 residues. V lost 6 bases to trimming and J lost 3 bases, with 11 bases between them. Germline V gene sequence: CDR1 SGHAT, CDR2 FQNNGV. This chain's CDR3 is CASRPGGSNEKLFF. Written as DNA, the CDR3 is TGTGCCAGCAGACCTGGAGGTTCTAATGAAAAACTGTTTTTT.

The chain uses TRBV4-2 and TRBJ2-3, with 11 bases aligning to TRBD2. CDR1 LGHNA and CDR2 YNFKEQ come from the germline V gene. Germline trimming cut 2 bases from V and 1 base from J; bases unmatched to any gene: 5. The CDR3 is 17 amino acids. This chain's CDR3 is CASSQTSGGSGTDTQYF. The CDR3 bases are TGTGCCAGCAGCCAAACTAGCGGGGGATCGGGCACAGATACGCAGTATTTT.

The V call is TRBV14, the J call TRBJ2-3; the match to TRBD1 covers 10 bases. CDR1 SGHDN and CDR2 FVKESK come from the germline V gene. This CDR3 region has 18 residues. The V gene end was trimmed by 3 bases and the J gene end by 5 bases; junction bases not matched to a gene: 14. Here the CDR3 reads CASSHRGTGARWGDTQYF. In DNA, the CDR3 is TGTGCCAGCAGCCACCGAGGGACAGGGGCCAGATGGGGAGATACGCAGTATTTT.

The table lists this clone with a count of one. The chain links TRBV11-2 to TRBJ2-5; D is ambiguous. Germline V lookup: CDR1 SGHAT, CDR2 FQNNGV. Between the trimmed V and J ends, which lost 5 bases and 1 base, there was a span of 5 bases. The CDR3 covers 12 residues. This CDR3 reads CASSIIQETQYF. The DNA for the CDR3 is TGTGCCAGCAGCATAATCCAAGAGACCCAGTACTTC.

The chain couples TRBV4-1 to TRBJ1-1, with TRBD1 as a possible D gene (5 bases). Germline V CDR1 and CDR2: MGHRA, YSYEKL. The ends were cut back, 0 bases at V and 7 bases at J, with 18 bases in the middle. The CDR3 sequence is 16 residues long. The chain's CDR3 is CASSQERRATTIEAFF. As DNA, the CDR3 is TGCGCCAGCAGCCAAGAGCGCAGGGCCACCACGATTGAAGCTTTCTTT.

The rearrangement joins TRBV6-5 to TRBJ1-2; possibly TRBD1 for D (5 bases). The CDR3 consists of 12 residues. The V gene lost 6 bases and the J gene lost 4 bases, with 9 bases spanning the gap. Germline lookup yields CDR1 MNHEY and CDR2 SVGAGI. CDR3 nucleotides: TGTGCCAGCAGAGGGGTCCCCTATGGCTACACCTTC. Translation: CASRGVPYGYTF.

CDR3 residues: CASSWAGNYEQYF. The CDR3 bases are TGTGCCAGCAGCTGGGCAGGGAACTACGAGCAGTACTTC. The chain employs TRBV7-2 and TRBJ2-7; D perhaps matches TRBD1 (5 bases). Germline CDR1 reads SGHTA; CDR2 reads FQGNSA. V was shortened by 4 bases and J by 3 bases, with 10 bases between the two germline ends. The CDR3 spans 13 residues.

Turning to this clone: The same CDR3 arises from other DNA sequences in this sample as well. The J gene is TRBJ1-1, the V gene TRBV6-5; TRBD1 is a possible D gene (5 bases). The CDR3 runs 14 residues. The germline V gene has CDR1 MNHEY and CDR2 SVGAGI. V lost 2 bases and J 1 base, leaving 8 bases between the germline ends. The CDR3 loop is CASSYRGGNTEAFF. The DNA of the CDR3 is TGTGCCAGCAGTTACAGGGGAGGGAACACTGAAGCTTTCTTT.

The rearrangement uses TRBV28 and TRBJ2-7; TRBD2 matches 8 bases. Germline loops: CDR1 MDHEN, CDR2 SYDVKM. CDR3 length: 16 amino acids. The J segment lost 4 bases and the V segment lost 5 bases, leaving 13 bases of the junction unmatched. CDR3 nucleotides: TGTGCCAGCAGTGGAACCGGGACTAGTATTCTGTACGAGCAGTACTTC. Translation: CASSGTGTSILYEQYF.

The chain employs TRBV19 and TRBJ1-1; D is uncertain. The CDR3 is 12 amino acids. Germline CDR1 LNHDA, CDR2 SQIVND (reference sequence). With 9 bases removed from V and 1 base from J, the gap between germline ends came to 9 bases. CDR3 bases: TGTGCCAGCTCCCTCTGGAACACTGAAGCTTTCTTT. Its translation: CASSLWNTEAFF.

The chain joins TRBV7-9 to TRBJ2-5; 7 positions match TRBD1. The junction had 6 bases not matched to a gene; V was cut back by 0 bases and J by 5 bases. Germline V CDR1 and CDR2: SEHNR, FQNEAQ (reference sequence). The CDR3 runs to 15 residues. The CDR3 loop is CASSLAMGQSETQYF. The CDR3 DNA is TGTGCCAGCAGCTTAGCGATGGGACAGAGTGAGACCCAGTACTTC. Filled out from reference TRBV7-9 and TRBJ2-5, the complete variable domain reads DTGVSQNPRHKITKRGQNVTFRCDPISEHNRLYWYRQTLGQGPEFLTYFQNEAQLEKSRLLSDRFSAERPKGSFSTLEIQRTEQGDSAMYLCASSLAMGQSETQYFGPGTRLLVL.

The chain is built from TRBV2 and TRBJ1-5; no firm D call. Germline V gene data show CDR1 as SNHLY and CDR2 as FYNNEI. The CDR3 has 14 residues. Trimming removed 3 bases at V and 2 bases at J, with 8 bases between. The CDR3 DNA is TGTGCCAGCAGTGAGAGGGCTGGCAATCAGCCCCAGCATTTT. It encodes CASSERAGNQPQHF.

Here the CDR3 reads CASTSPGQGNQPQHF. CDR3 nucleotide sequence: TGTGCCAGCACCTCCCCGGGACAGGGTAATCAGCCCCAGCATTTT. The chain recombines TRBV2 with TRBJ1-5; 9 bases are a match to TRBD1. Losses at the gene ends were 7 bases for V and 4 bases for J; bases not matched to a gene: 8. Germline CDR1 is SNHLY and CDR2 is FYNNEI. The CDR3 is 15 residues long.

V is TRBV5-1 and J is TRBJ1-6, with TRBD1 matching over 7 bases. V shed 3 bases, J shed 0 bases, and the junction held 6 bases outside the gene matches. The CDR3 has 17 amino acids. In germline, CDR1 is SGHRS, CDR2 YFSETQ. CDR3 DNA: TGCGCCAGCAGCTACCGGGACAGCAGCTCCTATAATTCACCCCTCCACTTT. As protein: CASSYRDSSSYNSPLHF.

This chain joins TRBV5-5 and TRBJ2-7, with 9 bases fitting TRBD1. Germline loops: CDR1 SGHKS, CDR2 YYEKEE (reference sequence). CDR3 length: 16 amino acids. The J segment lost 4 bases and the V segment lost 2 bases, leaving 10 bases of the junction unmatched. CDR3 loop: CASSFFPGTGSYEQYF. The CDR3 DNA follows: TGTGCCAGCAGCTTTTTCCCCGGGACAGGGTCGTACGAGCAGTACTTC.

This chain uses TRBV12-3 or TRBV12-4 with TRBJ1-2, with D perhaps TRBD1 (5 bases). The CDR3 length is 13 residues. V was clipped by 10 bases and J by 7 bases, with 19 bases between them. The CDR3: CATAARGGGGYTF. CDR3 in DNA: TGTGCCACTGCCGCCCGGGGGGGAGGTGGCTACACCTTC.

The V gene is TRBV25-1, the J gene TRBJ2-1, with 10 bases identical to TRBD2. The CDR3 spans 17 residues. CDR1 is MGHDK, CDR2 SYGVNS, per germline. With 2 bases clipped from V and 6 bases from J, the junction kept 10 bases outside the gene matches. The CDR3 sequence is CASSELPSWTSGNEQFF. CDR3 coding DNA: TGTGCCAGCAGTGAACTTCCGTCCTGGACTAGCGGCAATGAGCAGTTCTTC.

The V and J genes are TRBV28 and TRBJ2-1, with 8 bases lining up with TRBD2. This CDR3 spans 16 amino acids. The germline V gene has CDR1 MDHEN and CDR2 SYDVKM. J lost 1 base, V lost 6 bases, and 8 bases had no gene match. The CDR3 loop is CASSLERGRSYNEQFF. The CDR3 DNA is TGTGCCAGCAGCCTTGAGCGGGGGCGATCCTACAATGAGCAGTTCTTC.

V gene TRBV11-2 combines with J gene TRBJ2-1; D is ambiguous. V was pared by 2 bases and J by 8 bases, with 4 bases between. This CDR3 contains 11 residues. Germline assignment: CDR1 SGHAT and CDR2 FQNNGV. The CDR3 sequence: CASSLRYEQFF. The CDR3 DNA reads as TGTGCCAGCAGCTTACGTTATGAGCAGTTCTTC. The whole variable domain, filled in from reference TRBV11-2 and TRBJ2-1, reads EAGVAQSPRYKIIEKRQSVAFWCNPISGHATLYWYQQILGQGPKLLIQFQNNGVVDDSQLPKDRFSAERLKGVDSTLKIQPAKLEDSAVYLCASSLRYEQFFGPGTRLTVL.

The CDR3 region is CASSAPAGNTIYF. The CDR3 nucleotides are TGCGCCAGCAGCGCCCCAGCGGGAAACACCATATATTTT. The chain employs TRBV5-1 and TRBJ1-3; D remains ambiguous. The germline V and J ends were trimmed by 4 bases and 4 bases, with 9 bases remaining between them. Germline assignment: CDR1 SGHRS and CDR2 YFSETQ. The CDR3 has 13 residues.

A single count supports this clone. This rearrangement joins TRBV12-5 to TRBJ2-1, with a weak D call TRBD2 (6 bases). Germline V CDR1 and CDR2: LGHNT, FRNRAP. Trimming shortened V by 7 bases and J by 6 bases, and 13 bases separated the two germline ends. CDR3 length: 13 amino acids. CDR3 region: CASAFSGVNEQFF. In DNA form, the CDR3 reads TGTGCTAGTGCCTTCTCGGGGGTCAATGAGCAGTTCTTC.